Listed below are T cell receptor beta chains from one sample, sequenced in a study of radiotherapy plus CTLA-4 blockade in lung cancer. Measured with immunoSEQ multiplex PCR; TCRdb has only the in-frame clones, and not every one. The sample lists fewer than 95,000 clones; 83% were seen once. Specimen: peripheral blood, collected from a patient treated with radiotherapy plus ipilimumab. The receptor set was obtained from a human donor with non-small cell lung cancer who had stable disease on radiotherapy plus ipilimumab. Both conserved end residues are trimmed from each CDR3.

v_call cdr3_aa
TRBV6-8 ASTPARFYNSPLH
TRBV14 ASSLALNTEAF
TRBV4-1 ASSQVQGTTEAF
TRBV7-6 ASSSSGARVYQETQY
TRBV5-7 ASSPFDRDTEAF
TRBV19 ASSTQTGGGETQY
TRBV5-6 ASSLKGGVPSLH
TRBV6-1 ASNPDRGYTYEQY
TRBV2 ASTGNEQF
TRBV6-1 ASSRQVSYEQY
TRBV6-1 ASRAYGQNNEQF
TRBV2 ASSYQTGGGSEQY
TRBV6-1 ASSETSGGRADTQY
TRBV10-1 ASSLAGQPYEQY
TRBV5-1 ASSLGTGDSYNQPQH
TRBV11-2 ASSLGEKLF
TRBV6-6 ASSYSKGFGQETQY
TRBV29-1 SVAGQGAATEAF
TRBV13 ASSLQGRSPLH
TRBV7-2 ASAEARPEYEQY
TRBV19 ASGALGETQY
TRBV7-2 ASSLGLFTGELF
TRBV10-3 ATSGGTNEKLF
TRBV5-1 ASSLEGQSSYEQY
TRBV6-1 ASSEARGWFGNTIY
TRBV7-9 ASSLLTGVSTDTQY
TRBV5-6 ASSLSLTGGIYEQY
TRBV7-9 ASSHLTDRARNEQF
TRBV14 ASSSRTGNTEAF
TRBV27 ASSSPSTGANVLT
TRBV4-1 ASSHGQYPSNTEAF
TRBV7-2 ASSPSRDRDYGYT
TRBV19 ASSIGPTDSGEKLF
TRBV5-6 ASSSRGEQY
TRBV5-6 ASRGLATTDTQY
TRBV11-2 ASSLDLGRGNTGELF
TRBV2 ATRTGGNIQY
TRBV27 ASSLWAGQETQY
TRBV7-9 ASSSSGIYNEQF
TRBV7-2 ASSVGTSGSEKLF
TRBV11-3 ASSSDRDSGNTIY
TRBV5-6 ASSGPRGGETTDTQY
TRBV7-7 ASSAQVGQGAQETQY
TRBV7-8 ASSLKREPSTDTQY
TRBV27 ASSFRGLREETQY
TRBV28 ASTYRQGRVIYQPQH
TRBV6-1 ASSGGGLTGELF
TRBV7-8 ASSFRFRTGELF
TRBV28 ASSLGGRVSPLH
TRBV19 ASSFTGEVYGYT
TRBV28 ASGPLGVYGYT
TRBV7-6 ASSLEFGLAGGQDEQF
TRBV30 AWSVRVRDEQF
TRBV6-1 ASSEIWGAGGTDTQY
TRBV11-2 ASNTGLAGGGEQY